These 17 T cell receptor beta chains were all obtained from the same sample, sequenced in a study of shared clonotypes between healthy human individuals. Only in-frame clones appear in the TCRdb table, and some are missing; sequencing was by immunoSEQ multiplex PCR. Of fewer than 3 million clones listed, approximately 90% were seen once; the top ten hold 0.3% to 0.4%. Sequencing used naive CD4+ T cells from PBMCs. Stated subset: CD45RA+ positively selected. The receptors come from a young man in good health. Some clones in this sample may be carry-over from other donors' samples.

The CDR3 DNA follows: TGTGCCAGCAGCTTGGGGTTAGCGGGAGGGAACACAGATACGCAGTATTTT. This sequence encodes CASSLGLAGGNTDTQYF. The V call is TRBV5-6, the J call TRBJ2-3, with 11 bases that match TRBD2. The ends lost 0 bases at V and 2 bases at J; junction bases unmatched: 5. Germline V gene sequence: CDR1 SGHDT, CDR2 YYEEEE. The CDR3 is 17 amino acids.

The CDR3 reads CARALGVGTEAFF. DNA for the CDR3: TGTGCTAGGGCCCTCGGGGTTGGCACTGAAGCTTTCTTT. The chain is built from TRBV12-5 and TRBJ1-1; D gene unclear. The germline V gene has CDR1 LGHNT and CDR2 FRNRAP. Trimming pared 9 bases from V and 4 bases from J, leaving 15 bases between. The CDR3 has 13 amino acids.

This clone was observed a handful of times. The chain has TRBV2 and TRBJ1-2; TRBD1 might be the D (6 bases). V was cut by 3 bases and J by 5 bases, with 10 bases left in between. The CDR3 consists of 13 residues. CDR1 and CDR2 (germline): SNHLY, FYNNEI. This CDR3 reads CASSEAGAYGYTF. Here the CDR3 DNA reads TGTGCCAGCAGTGAGGCAGGGGCGTATGGCTACACCTTC.

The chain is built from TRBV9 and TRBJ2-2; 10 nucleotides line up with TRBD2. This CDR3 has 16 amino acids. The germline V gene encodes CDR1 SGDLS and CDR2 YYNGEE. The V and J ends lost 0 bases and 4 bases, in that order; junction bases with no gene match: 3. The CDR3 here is CASSVVASGSTGELFF. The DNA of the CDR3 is TGTGCCAGCAGCGTAGTGGCTAGCGGGAGCACCGGGGAGCTGTTTTTT.

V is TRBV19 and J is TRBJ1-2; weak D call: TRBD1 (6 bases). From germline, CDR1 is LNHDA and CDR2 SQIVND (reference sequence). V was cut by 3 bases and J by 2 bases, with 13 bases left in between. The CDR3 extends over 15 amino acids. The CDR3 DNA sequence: TGTGCCAGTAGTATGGACAGTTTTGGGAACTATGGCTACACCTTC. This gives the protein CASSMDSFGNYGYTF. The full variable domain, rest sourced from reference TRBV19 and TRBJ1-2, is DGGITQSPKYLFRKEGQNVTLSCEQNLNHDAMYWYRQDPGQGLRLIYYSQIVNDFQKGDIAEGYSVSREKKESFPLTVTSAQKNPTAFYLCASSMDSFGNYGYTFGSGTRLTVV.

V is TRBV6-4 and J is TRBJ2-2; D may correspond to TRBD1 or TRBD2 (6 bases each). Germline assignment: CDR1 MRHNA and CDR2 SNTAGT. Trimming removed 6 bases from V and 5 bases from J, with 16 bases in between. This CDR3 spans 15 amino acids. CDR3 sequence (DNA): TGTGCCAGCAGCGCCAGGGGCGCGGGGACCGGGGAGCTGTTTTTT. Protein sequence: CASSARGAGTGELFF.

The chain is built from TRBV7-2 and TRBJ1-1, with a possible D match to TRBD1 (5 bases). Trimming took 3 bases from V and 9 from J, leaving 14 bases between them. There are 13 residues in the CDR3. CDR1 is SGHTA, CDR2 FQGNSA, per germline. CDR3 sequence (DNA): TGTGCCAGCAGCTTCGGGACGGCCGAAAAAGCTTTCTTT. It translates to CASSFGTAEKAFF. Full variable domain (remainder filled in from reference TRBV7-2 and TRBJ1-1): GAGVSQSPSNKVTEKGKDVELRCDPISGHTALYWYRQSLGQGLEFLIYFQGNSAPDKSGLPSDRFSAERTGGSVSTLTIQRTQQEDSAVYLCASSFGTAEKAFFGQGTRLTVV.

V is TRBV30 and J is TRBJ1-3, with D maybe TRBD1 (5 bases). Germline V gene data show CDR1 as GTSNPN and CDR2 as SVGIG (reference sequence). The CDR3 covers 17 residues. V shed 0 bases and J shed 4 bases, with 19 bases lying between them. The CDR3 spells CAWSVLRDSLRGNTIYF. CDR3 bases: TGTGCCTGGAGTGTACTACGGGACTCCCTAAGAGGAAACACCATATATTTT.

The CDR3 DNA sequence: TGTGCCAGCAGCTTCAACGGAGGCACTGAAGCTTTCTTT. Encoded protein: CASSFNGGTEAFF. V gene TRBV6-6 combines with J gene TRBJ1-1; D not certain. Per germline, CDR1 MNHNY and CDR2 SVGAGI (reference sequence). V lost 6 bases, J lost 4 bases, and 12 bases lay in between. The CDR3 covers 13 residues.

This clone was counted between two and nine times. CDR3 sequence (DNA): TGTGCCAGCAGCCAAGATCAGGGGGCGGAAACTGAAGCTTTCTTT. It translates to CASSQDQGAETEAFF. The J gene is TRBJ1-1, the V gene TRBV4-2, with 8 bases matching TRBD1. Germline assignment: CDR1 LGHNA and CDR2 YNFKEQ. CDR3 length: 15 amino acids. After removal of 0 bases from V and 5 bases from J, the junction contained 5 bases not matched to a gene.

The CDR3 spells CASSEEGRNQPQHF. In DNA form, the CDR3 reads TGTGCCAGCAGTGAAGAGGGGCGCAATCAGCCCCAGCATTTT. The chain uses TRBV2 and TRBJ1-5; perhaps TRBD1 as D (5 bases). The V end lost 1 base, the J end lost 2 bases, and 6 bases lay between the germline ends. The CDR3 consists of 14 residues. Germline lookup yields CDR1 SNHLY and CDR2 FYNNEI. The whole variable domain, remainder taken from reference TRBV2 and TRBJ1-5, is EPEVTQTPSHQVTQMGQEVILRCVPISNHLYFYWYRQILGQKVEFLVSFYNNEISEKSEIFDDQFSVERPDGSNFTLKIRSTKLEDSAMYFCASSEEGRNQPQHFGDGTRLSIL.

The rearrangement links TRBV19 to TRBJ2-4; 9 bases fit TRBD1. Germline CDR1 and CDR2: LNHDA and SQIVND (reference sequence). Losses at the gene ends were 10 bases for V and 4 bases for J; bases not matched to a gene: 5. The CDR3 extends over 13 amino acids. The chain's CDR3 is CAITGQGKNIQYF. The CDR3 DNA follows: TGTGCCATTACCGGACAGGGGAAAAACATTCAGTACTTC.

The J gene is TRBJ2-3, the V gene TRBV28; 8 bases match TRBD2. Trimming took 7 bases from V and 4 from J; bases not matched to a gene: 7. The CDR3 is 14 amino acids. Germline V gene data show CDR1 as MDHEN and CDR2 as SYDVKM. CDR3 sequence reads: CASNKGGRSDTQYF. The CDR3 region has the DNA TGTGCCAGCAACAAGGGCGGGAGGTCAGATACGCAGTATTTT. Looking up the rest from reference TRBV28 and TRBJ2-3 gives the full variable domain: DVKVTQSSRYLVKRTGEKVFLECVQDMDHENMFWYRQDPGLGLRLIYFSYDVKMKEKGDIPEGYSVSREKKERFSLILESASTNQTSMYLCASNKGGRSDTQYFGPGTRLTVL.

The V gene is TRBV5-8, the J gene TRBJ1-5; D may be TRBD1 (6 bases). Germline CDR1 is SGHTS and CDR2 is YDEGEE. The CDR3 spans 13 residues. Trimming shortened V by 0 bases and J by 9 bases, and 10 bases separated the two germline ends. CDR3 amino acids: CASSLAGGAPQHF. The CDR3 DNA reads TGTGCCAGCAGCTTGGCTGGGGGGGCGCCCCAGCATTTT.

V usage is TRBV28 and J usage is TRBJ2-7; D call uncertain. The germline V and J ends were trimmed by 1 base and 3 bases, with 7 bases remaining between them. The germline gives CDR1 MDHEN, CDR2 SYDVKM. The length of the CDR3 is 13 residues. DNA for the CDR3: TGTGCCAGCAGTTTATCTTTCCTCTACGAGCAGTACTTC. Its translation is CASSLSFLYEQYF.

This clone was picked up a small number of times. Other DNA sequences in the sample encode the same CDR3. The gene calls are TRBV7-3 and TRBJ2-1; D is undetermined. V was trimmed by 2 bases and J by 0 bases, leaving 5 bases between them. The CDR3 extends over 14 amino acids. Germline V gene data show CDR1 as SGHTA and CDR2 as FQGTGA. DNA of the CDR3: TGTGCCAGCAGCTTACGCGGCTCCTACAATGAGCAGTTCTTC. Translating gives CASSLRGSYNEQFF.

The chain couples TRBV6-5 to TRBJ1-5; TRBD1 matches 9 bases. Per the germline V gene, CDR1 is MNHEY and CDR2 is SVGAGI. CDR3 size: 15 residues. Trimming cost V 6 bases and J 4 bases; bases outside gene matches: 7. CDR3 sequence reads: CASRHVGTGNQPQHF. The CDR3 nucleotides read TGTGCCAGCAGGCACGTTGGGACAGGGAATCAGCCCCAGCATTTT.